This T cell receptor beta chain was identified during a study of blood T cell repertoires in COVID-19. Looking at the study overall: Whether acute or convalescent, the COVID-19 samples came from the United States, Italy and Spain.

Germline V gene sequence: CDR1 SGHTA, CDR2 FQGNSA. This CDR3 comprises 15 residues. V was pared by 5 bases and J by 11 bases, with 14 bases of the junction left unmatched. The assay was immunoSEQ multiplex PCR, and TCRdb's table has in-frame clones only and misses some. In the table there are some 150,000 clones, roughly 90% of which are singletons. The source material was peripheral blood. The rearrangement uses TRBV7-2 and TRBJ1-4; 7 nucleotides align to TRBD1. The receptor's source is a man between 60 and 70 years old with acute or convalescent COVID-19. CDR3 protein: CASSPPGGRVVKLFF. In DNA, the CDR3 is TGTGCCAGCAGCCCGCCAGGGGGTCGGGTTGTTAAACTGTTTTTT.